This record concerns one T cell receptor (beta chain) sequence. No antigen is known for it. This CDR3 is built from 13 residues. Germline CDR1 reads SGHRS; CDR2 reads YFSETQ. V lost 6 bases, J lost 1 base, and 3 bases stayed unmatched. The source of the sample is a study of cytomegalovirus exposure and HLA in healthy donors. Amplification used 60 Vbeta primers and 13 Jbeta primers. Study processing details: Some 11 million of the 75 million to 95 million unique TCR beta chains counted in a later analysis were shared. Produced via immunoSEQ multiplex PCR; TCRdb's table is partial and in-frame only. The V and J calls and clone size were taken over from that table, and D and trimming were inferred from the DNA. The sample has approximately 190,000 clones, 70% seen once; the top ten hold approximately 2.5%. Study-wide results and limits: Sequencing probably produced one cluster of sequence variants that were highly shared. Associated with cytomegalovirus, according to the listing, were 150 to 200 TCR beta chains. One variant, a missense change in DCLRE1C, was linked in a later analysis to TCR beta V- and J-gene trimming.

The source of this sequence is a man between 40 and 49 years old in good health and CMV-seropositive. The chain has TRBV5-1 and TRBJ2-7; 8 bases agree with TRBD2. Specimen: PBMCs. Here the CDR3 reads CASNTGGSYEQYF. CDR3 in DNA: TGCGCCAGCAACACGGGGGGGTCCTACGAGCAGTACTTC.